This is a list of T cell receptor beta chains from one sample in a study of blood T cell repertoires in COVID-19. The protocol was immunoSEQ multiplex PCR, while the TCRdb copy is restricted to in-frame clones and leaves out a portion. This sample has roughly 24,000 clones, with approximately 91% found just once. The sample was peripheral blood. Receptors originate from a woman in her 70s with active COVID-19. Each CDR3 is given with its conserved first and last residue. The order of the fields is D gene, V gene, J gene, clone size, CDR3 protein, CDR3 DNA. D genes are given only for firm matches. Where a row states a size, it is once, few, many or the class of an expanded clone; other rows omit it.

>TRBD2|TRBV9|TRBJ2-1|once
CASIPAGVYYNEQFF
TGTGCCAGCATCCCCGCGGGGGTTTACTACAATGAGCAGTTCTTC
>TRBD2|TRBV7-2|TRBJ2-5|-
CASSVGLGQETQYF
TGTGCCAGCAGCGTCGGACTAGGACAAGAGACCCAGTACTTC
>TRBD2|TRBV3-1/TRBV3-2|TRBJ2-5|-
CASSQVKVLADQETQYF
TGTGCCAGCAGCCAAGTAAAAGTACTAGCGGACCAAGAGACCCAGTACTTC
>TRBD2|TRBV9|TRBJ2-1|-
CASSVAGGAGRDEQFF
TGTGCCAGCAGCGTAGCTGGTGGGGCAGGGAGGGATGAGCAGTTCTTC
>-|TRBV5-1|TRBJ2-2|-
CASSSTPGVGTGELFF
TGCGCCAGCAGCTCCACCCCGGGGGTGGGAACCGGGGAGCTGTTTTTT
>-|TRBV5-1|TRBJ1-5|-
CASSPTGISNQPQHF
TGCGCCAGCAGCCCAACAGGGATTAGCAATCAGCCCCAGCATTTT
>-|TRBV4-1|TRBJ1-2|-
CASSQGSLIRGGYGYTF
TGCGCCAGCAGCCAAGGATCATTAATTCGAGGCGGCTATGGCTACACCTTC
>-|TRBV15|TRBJ1-1|once
CATSPGTRRSTEAFF
TGTGCCACCAGTCCAGGCACCCGGAGGTCCACTGAAGCTTTCTTT
>TRBD2|TRBV19|TRBJ2-6|-
CASSPTSAVGANVLTF
TGTGCCAGTAGTCCTACTAGCGCGGTCGGGGCCAACGTCCTGACTTTC
>TRBD1|TRBV28|TRBJ2-7|-
CASRTGGLVFDEQYF
TGTGCCAGCAGGACAGGGGGCCTAGTGTTCGACGAGCAGTACTTC
>-|TRBV24-1|TRBJ2-3|-
CATSDHSAGTQYF
TGTGCCACCAGTGATCATTCTGCGGGTACGCAGTATTTT
>TRBD1|TRBV3-1/TRBV3-2|TRBJ2-6|-
CASSQTGKTTSGANVLTF
TGTGCCAGCAGCCAGACAGGGAAAACGACGTCTGGGGCCAACGTCCTGACTTTC
>-|TRBV5-6|TRBJ1-3|-
CASSKLGGGKGNTIYF
TGTGCCAGCAGCAAGCTTGGGGGCGGAAAGGGAAACACCATATATTTT
>TRBD1|TRBV6-6|TRBJ1-5|-
CASSGQLNQPQHF
TGTGCCAGCTCGGGACAGTTAAATCAGCCCCAGCATTTT
>-|TRBV4-1|TRBJ1-2|once
CASSRANRDGYTF
TGCGCCAGCAGCCGAGCCAACAGGGACGGCTACACCTTC
>TRBD1|TRBV24-1|TRBJ2-7|-
CATSEGDREQYF
TGTGCCACCAGTGAGGGGGACAGGGAGCAGTACTTC
>TRBD1|TRBV6-1|TRBJ1-1|-
CASSFAQGADTEAFF
TGTGCCAGCAGTTTCGCACAGGGGGCCGACACTGAAGCTTTCTTT
>TRBD1|TRBV18|TRBJ1-4|once
CASSPSDGTGGTNEKLFF
TGTGCCAGCTCACCGTCAGACGGGACAGGGGGAACTAATGAAAAACTGTTTTTT
>TRBD1|TRBV10-3|TRBJ2-1|once
CAIRGQGAHLAYNEQFF
TGTGCCATCAGGGGACAGGGGGCCCACCTTGCCTACAATGAGCAGTTCTTC
>-|TRBV19|TRBJ1-1|-
CASSAHRNTEAFF
TGTGCCAGTAGTGCGCACCGGAACACTGAAGCTTTCTTT
>TRBD1|TRBV19|TRBJ2-1|-
CASSIVGTGAGEQFF
TGTGCCAGTAGTATAGTGGGGACAGGGGCAGGGGAGCAGTTCTTC
>-|TRBV7-2|TRBJ2-1|-
CASSLAQGVGGSYNEQFF
TGTGCCAGCAGCTTAGCTCAGGGGGTCGGGGGCTCCTACAATGAGCAGTTCTTC
>-|TRBV11-2|TRBJ1-2|-
CASSLEARFYGYTF
TGTGCCAGCAGTCTAGAGGCGCGTTTCTATGGCTACACCTTC
>TRBD1|TRBV10-3|TRBJ1-1|-
CAISGQGNTEAFF
TGTGCCATCAGCGGACAGGGGAACACTGAAGCTTTCTTT
>TRBD1|TRBV18|TRBJ1-5|-
CASSPSGQGPNQPQHF
TGTGCCAGCTCTCCTTCCGGACAGGGGCCAAATCAGCCCCAGCATTTT
>TRBD2|TRBV28|TRBJ2-3|once
CAAKGLAGIGDTQYF
TGTGCCGCTAAAGGACTAGCGGGGATTGGGGATACGCAGTATTTT
>-|TRBV19|TRBJ1-2|-
CASRTQGNYGYTF
TGTGCCAGTAGGACCCAGGGGAACTATGGCTACACCTTC
>TRBD2|TRBV7-2|TRBJ2-7|-
CASSLGLAGGQSEQYF
TGTGCCAGCAGCTTAGGTCTAGCGGGGGGGCAATCCGAGCAGTACTTC
>-|TRBV5-4|TRBJ2-7|-
CASSLPGQLSYEQYF
TGTGCCAGCAGCCTGCCGGGACAACTATCCTACGAGCAGTACTTC
>TRBD1|TRBV7-3|TRBJ2-3|-
CASSPDRGKSDTQYF
TGTGCCAGCAGCCCGGACAGGGGGAAGTCAGATACGCAGTATTTT
>-|TRBV15|TRBJ2-5|-
CATSRGRETQYF
TGTGCCACCAGCAGAGGTCGGGAGACCCAGTACTTC